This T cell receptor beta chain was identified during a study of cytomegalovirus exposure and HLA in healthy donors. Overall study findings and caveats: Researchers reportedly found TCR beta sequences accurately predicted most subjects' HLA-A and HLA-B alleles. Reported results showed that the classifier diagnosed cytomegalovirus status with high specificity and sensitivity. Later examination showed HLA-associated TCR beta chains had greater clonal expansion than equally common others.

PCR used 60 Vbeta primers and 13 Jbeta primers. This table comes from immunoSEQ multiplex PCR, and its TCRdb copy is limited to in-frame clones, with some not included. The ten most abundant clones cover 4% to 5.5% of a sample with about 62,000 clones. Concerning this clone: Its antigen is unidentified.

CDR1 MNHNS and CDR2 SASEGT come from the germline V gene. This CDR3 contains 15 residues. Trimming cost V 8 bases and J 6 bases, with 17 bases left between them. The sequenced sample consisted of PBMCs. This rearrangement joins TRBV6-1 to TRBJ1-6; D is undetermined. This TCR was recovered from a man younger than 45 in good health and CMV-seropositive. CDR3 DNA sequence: TGTGCCAGCGAGAACAGACCTAAAATTAATTCACCCCTCCACTTT. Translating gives CASENRPKINSPLHF.